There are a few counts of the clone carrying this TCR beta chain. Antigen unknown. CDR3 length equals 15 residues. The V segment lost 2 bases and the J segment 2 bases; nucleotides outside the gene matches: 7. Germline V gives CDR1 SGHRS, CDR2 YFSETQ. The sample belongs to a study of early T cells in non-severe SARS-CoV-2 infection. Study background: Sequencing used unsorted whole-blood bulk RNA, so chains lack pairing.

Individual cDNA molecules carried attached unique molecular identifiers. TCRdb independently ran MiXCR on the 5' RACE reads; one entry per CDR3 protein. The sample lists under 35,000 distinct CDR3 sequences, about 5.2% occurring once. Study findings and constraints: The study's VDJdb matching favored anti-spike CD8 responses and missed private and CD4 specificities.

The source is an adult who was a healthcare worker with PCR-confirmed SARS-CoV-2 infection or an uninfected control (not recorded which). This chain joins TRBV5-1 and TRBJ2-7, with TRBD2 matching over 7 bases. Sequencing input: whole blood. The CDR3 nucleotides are TGCGCCAGCAGCTTCGGCGGGAGCTCGGCCTACGAGCAGTACTTC. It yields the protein CASSFGGSSAYEQYF.